This TCR beta chain was identified during a study of OX40 agonist ivuxolimab in advanced cancers. Study summary: Subjects had a mean age of about 57 years, with a range of roughly 20 to 80; roughly 83% were male. Three patients, one with hepatocellular carcinoma and two with cutaneous melanoma, achieved partial responses. Study findings and constraints: The expanded peripheral T cells' antigen specificity was not determined.

CDR1 and CDR2 from the germline V gene are MDHEN and SYDVKM. The CDR3 loop spans 13 amino acids. V lost 10 bases, J lost 1 base, and 6 bases stayed unmatched. Clones were sequenced by immunoSEQ multiplex PCR, and TCRdb holds only the in-frame ones, with some missing. This table has around 62,000 clones, roughly 80% appearing once. Comment on this clone: The antigen is unknown.

Sequencing was performed on CD4+ or CD8+ T cells sorted from blood, taken in a trial of the OX40 agonist ivuxolimab. The chain is built from TRBV28 and TRBJ1-1, with 7 bases identical to TRBD1. The sequence was collected from an adult with an advanced solid tumor such as melanoma, head and neck, liver or kidney cancer. The CDR3 DNA follows: TGTGCCATAACCTGGACAGGGAACACTGAAGCTTTCTTT. Translating gives CAITWTGNTEAFF. Complete variable domain (other parts from reference TRBV28 and TRBJ1-1): DVKVTQSSRYLVKRTGEKVFLECVQDMDHENMFWYRQDPGLGLRLIYFSYDVKMKEKGDIPEGYSVSREKKERFSLILESASTNQTSMYLCAITWTGNTEAFFGQGTRLTVV.